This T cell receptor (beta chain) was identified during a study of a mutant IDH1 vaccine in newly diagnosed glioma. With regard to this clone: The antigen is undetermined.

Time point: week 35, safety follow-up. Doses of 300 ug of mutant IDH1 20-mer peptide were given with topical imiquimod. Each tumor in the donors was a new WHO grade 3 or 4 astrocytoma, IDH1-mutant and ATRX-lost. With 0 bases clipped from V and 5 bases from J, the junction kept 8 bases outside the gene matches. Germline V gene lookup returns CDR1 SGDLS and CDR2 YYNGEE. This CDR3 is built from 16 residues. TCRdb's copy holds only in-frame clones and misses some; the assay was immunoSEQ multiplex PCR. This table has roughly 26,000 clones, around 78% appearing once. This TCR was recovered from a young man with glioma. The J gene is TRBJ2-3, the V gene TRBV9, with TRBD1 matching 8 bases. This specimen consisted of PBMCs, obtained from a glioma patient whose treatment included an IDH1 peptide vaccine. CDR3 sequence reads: CASSVVSGGAGDTQYF. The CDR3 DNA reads TGTGCCAGCAGCGTAGTTTCAGGGGGCGCAGGAGATACGCAGTATTTT.